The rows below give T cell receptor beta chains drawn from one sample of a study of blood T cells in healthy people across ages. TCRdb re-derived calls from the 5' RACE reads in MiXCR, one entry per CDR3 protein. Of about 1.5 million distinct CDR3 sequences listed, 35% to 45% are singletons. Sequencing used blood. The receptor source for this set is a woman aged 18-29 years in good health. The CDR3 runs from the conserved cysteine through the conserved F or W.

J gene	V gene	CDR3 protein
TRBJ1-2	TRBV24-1	CATSDAPRNYGYTF
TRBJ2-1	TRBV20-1	CSARDSGTSYNEQFF
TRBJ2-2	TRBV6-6	CASSTGRGRNTGELFF
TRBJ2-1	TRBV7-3	CASSYDRGRYNEQFF
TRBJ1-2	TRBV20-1	CSAREWTDYGYTF
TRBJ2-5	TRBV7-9	CASSFGGLQETQYF
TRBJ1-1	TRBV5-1	CASSLDRSRAFF
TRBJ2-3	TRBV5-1	CASSPAQILTDTQYF
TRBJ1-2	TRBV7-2	CASSSLRGSYVYTF
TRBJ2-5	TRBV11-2	CASSVDPWGTETQYF
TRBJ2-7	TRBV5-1	CASSLGLAVIYEQYF
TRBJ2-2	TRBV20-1	CSARELFGGELFF
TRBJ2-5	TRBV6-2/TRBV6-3	CARTSGGPMYQETQYF
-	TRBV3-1	CASSRDGGENIQYF
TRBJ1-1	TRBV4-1	CASSQEAGMDTEAFF
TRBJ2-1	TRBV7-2	CASSFVPGPAYNEQFF
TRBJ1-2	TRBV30	CAWRRPSGGFSYGYTF